The rows below give T cell receptor beta chains drawn from one sample of a study of control samples from healthy donors and cancer patients. The assay was immunoSEQ multiplex PCR, and TCRdb's table has in-frame clones only and misses some. The data show over 100,000 clones, roughly nine tenths seen once. Sequencing was carried out using blood. These receptors were collected from a human donor in good health. The donor label of this sample is uncertain. The CDR3 runs from the conserved cysteine through the conserved F or W. The order of the fields is J gene, V gene, clone size, CDR3 length, D gene, CDR3 DNA, CDR3 protein. The D gene is left open where the match is weak. The listing skips clone size in some rows; elsewhere it reads once, few, many or a size class.

TRBJ1-5 | TRBV28 | . | 15 | TRBD1 | TGTGCCAGCAGCACAGGGGGGGGATACAATCAGCCCCAGCATTTT | CASSTGGGYNQPQHF
TRBJ2-6 | TRBV10-3 | . | 17 | TRBD1 | TGTGCCATCAGTGGGGGACAGGGGGTGGCTGGGGCCAACGTCCTGACTTTC | CAISGGQGVAGANVLTF
TRBJ1-1 | TRBV12-3/TRBV12-4 | . | 12 | . | TGTGCCAGCAGCGGGTCGAGGGCAGAAGCTTTCTTT | CASSGSRAEAFF
TRBJ1-2 | TRBV16 | . | 17 | . | TGTGCCAGCAGCCAACCCCTAATAACTACAGGACGGTATGGCTACACCTTC | CASSQPLITTGRYGYTF
TRBJ2-1 | TRBV9 | . | 12 | TRBD1 | TGTGCCAGCAGTTCGACAGGGAATGAGCAGTTCTTC | CASSSTGNEQFF
TRBJ1-6 | TRBV3-1/TRBV3-2 | . | 16 | . | TGTGCCAGCAGTCACGTCGGGGAAAGGAGCAATTCACCCCTCCACTTT | CASSHVGERSNSPLHF
TRBJ2-5 | TRBV9 | . | 16 | TRBD2 | TGTGCCAGCAGCGTAACGGCGGGGGGCTTCCAAGAGACCCAGTACTTC | CASSVTAGGFQETQYF
TRBJ2-1 | TRBV6-4 | . | 16 | TRBD2 | TGTGCCAGCAGTGACTCAGGGACTAGCGGGTACAATGAGCAGTTCTTC | CASSDSGTSGYNEQFF
TRBJ1-6 | TRBV5-4 | . | 15 | . | TGTGCCAGCAGACGTAGCCGGGAGCCTAATTCACCCCTCCACTTT | CASRRSREPNSPLHF
TRBJ1-4 | TRBV28 | . | 13 | . | TGTGCCAGCTCCCCGGGTTCGAGTGAAAAACTGTTTTTT | CASSPGSSEKLFF
TRBJ1-4 | TRBV7-9 | . | 15 | . | TGTGCCAGCAGCCCCGGGCAGGGACCTAATGAAAAACTGTTTTTT | CASSPGQGPNEKLFF
TRBJ2-4 | TRBV12-3/TRBV12-4 | . | 13 | . | TGTGCCAGCAGTACGAGTCCCAAAAACATTCAGTACTTC | CASSTSPKNIQYF
TRBJ1-2 | TRBV10-3 | . | 13 | . | TGTGCCATCAGTGGGACAGTGGAAAATGGCTACACCTTC | CAISGTVENGYTF
TRBJ1-2 | TRBV30 | . | 14 | . | TGTGCCTGGAGTTCCCGCAGGGAAGGATATGGCTACACCTTC | CAWSSRREGYGYTF
TRBJ2-3 | TRBV10-2 | . | 16 | TRBD1 | TGCGCCAGCACTCCGAAGGTGACAGGGGGCCTGAATACGCAGTATTTT | CASTPKVTGGLNTQYF
TRBJ1-3 | TRBV6-5 | . | 15 | TRBD1 | TGTGCCAGCAGTTACGCCGGACAGGCTGGAAACACCATATATTTT | CASSYAGQAGNTIYF
TRBJ2-7 | TRBV9 | once | 15 | . | TGTGCCAGCAGCGTAGAACCAGGGAGTCCCTACGAGCAGTACTTC | CASSVEPGSPYEQYF
TRBJ1-5 | TRBV10-2 | . | 13 | . | TGCGCCAGCAGTGAGGGGGTTTACCAGCCCCAGCATTTT | CASSEGVYQPQHF
TRBJ2-1 | TRBV27 | . | 16 | . | TGTGCCAGCAGTCCATCTACAGGCGACGTTAGGAATGAGCAGTTCTTC | CASSPSTGDVRNEQFF
TRBJ1-5 | TRBV6-6 | . | 15 | . | TGTGCCAGCAGTTACTCGATGGGCGCGAATCAGCCCCAGCATTTT | CASSYSMGANQPQHF
TRBJ2-7 | TRBV18 | . | 15 | TRBD1 | TGTGCCAGCTCACGGGATACAGGGGGTCGCTACGAGCAGTACTTC | CASSRDTGGRYEQYF
TRBJ2-5 | TRBV11-2 | . | 16 | . | TGTGCCAGCAGCTTAGAACAGATAAACTTCCAAGAGACCCAGTACTTC | CASSLEQINFQETQYF
TRBJ1-5 | TRBV30 | . | 16 | . | TGTGCCTGGAGAAGTTCCGGCTCTCCACCCAATCAGCCCCAGCATTTT | CAWRSSGSPPNQPQHF